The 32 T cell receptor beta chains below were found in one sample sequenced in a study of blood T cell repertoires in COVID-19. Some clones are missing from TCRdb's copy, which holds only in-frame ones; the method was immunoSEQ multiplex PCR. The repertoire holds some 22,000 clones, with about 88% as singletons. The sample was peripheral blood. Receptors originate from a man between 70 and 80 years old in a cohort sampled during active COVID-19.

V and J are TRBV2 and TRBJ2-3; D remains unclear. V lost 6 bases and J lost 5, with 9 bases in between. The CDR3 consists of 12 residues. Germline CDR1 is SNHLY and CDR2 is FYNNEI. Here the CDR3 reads CASSKLGDTQYF. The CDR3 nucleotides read TGTGCCAGCAGCAAGCTTGGAGATACGCAGTATTTT.

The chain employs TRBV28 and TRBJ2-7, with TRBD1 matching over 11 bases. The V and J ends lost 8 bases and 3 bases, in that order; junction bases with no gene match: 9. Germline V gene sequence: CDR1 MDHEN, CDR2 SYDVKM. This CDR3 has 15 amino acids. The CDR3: CASGTGGLDIYEQYF. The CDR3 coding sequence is TGTGCCAGCGGGACAGGGGGGTTGGATATCTACGAGCAGTACTTC.

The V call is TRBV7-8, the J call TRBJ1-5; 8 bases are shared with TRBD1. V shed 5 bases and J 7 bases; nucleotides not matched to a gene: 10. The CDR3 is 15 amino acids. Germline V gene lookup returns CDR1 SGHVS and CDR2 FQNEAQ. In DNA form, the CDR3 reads TGTGCCAGCAGCCTAGGACAGGGACAAAGGCAGCCCCAGCATTTT. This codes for CASSLGQGQRQPQHF. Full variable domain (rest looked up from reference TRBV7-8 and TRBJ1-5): GAGVSQSPRYKVAKRGQDVALRCDPISGHVSLFWYQQALGQGPEFLTYFQNEAQLDKSGLPSDRFFAERPEGSVSTLKIQRTQQEDSAVYLCASSLGQGQRQPQHFGDGTRLSIL.

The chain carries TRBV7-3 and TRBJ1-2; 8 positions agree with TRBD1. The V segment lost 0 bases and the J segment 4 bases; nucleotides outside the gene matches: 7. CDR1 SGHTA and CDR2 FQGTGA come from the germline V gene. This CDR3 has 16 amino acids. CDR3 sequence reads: CASSLTGGQGIYGYTF. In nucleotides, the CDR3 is TGTGCCAGCAGCTTAACGGGAGGACAGGGCATCTATGGCTACACCTTC.

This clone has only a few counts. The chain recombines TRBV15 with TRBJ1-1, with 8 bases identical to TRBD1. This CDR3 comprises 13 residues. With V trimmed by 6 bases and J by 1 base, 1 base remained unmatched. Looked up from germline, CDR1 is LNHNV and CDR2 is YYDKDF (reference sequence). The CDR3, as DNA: TGTGCCACCAGGGGACAGGCGAACACTGAAGCTTTCTTT. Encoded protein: CATRGQANTEAFF. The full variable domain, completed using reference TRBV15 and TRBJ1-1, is DAMVIQNPRYQVTQFGKPVTLSCSQTLNHNVMYWYQQKSSQAPKLLFHYYDKDFNNEADTPDNFQSRRPNTSFCFLDIRSPGLGDTAMYLCATRGQANTEAFFGQGTRLTVV.

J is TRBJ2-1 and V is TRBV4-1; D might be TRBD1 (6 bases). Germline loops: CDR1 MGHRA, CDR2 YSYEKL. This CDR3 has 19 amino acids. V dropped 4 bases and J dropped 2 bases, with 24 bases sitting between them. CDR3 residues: CASSPLKRGHSRTYNEQFF. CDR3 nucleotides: TGCGCCAGCAGCCCTCTGAAGAGGGGACACAGCCGGACCTACAATGAGCAGTTCTTC.

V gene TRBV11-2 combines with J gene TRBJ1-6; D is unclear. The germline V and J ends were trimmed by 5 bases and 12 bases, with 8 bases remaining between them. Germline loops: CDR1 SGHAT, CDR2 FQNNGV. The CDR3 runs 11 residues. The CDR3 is CASSQEKPLHF. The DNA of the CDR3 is TGTGCCAGCAGCCAGGAAAAACCCCTCCACTTT.

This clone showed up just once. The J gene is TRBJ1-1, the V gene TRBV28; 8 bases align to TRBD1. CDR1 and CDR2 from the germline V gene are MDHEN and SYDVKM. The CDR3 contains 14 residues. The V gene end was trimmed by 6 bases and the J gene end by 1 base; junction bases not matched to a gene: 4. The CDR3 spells CASRTGTGNTEAFF. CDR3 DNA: TGTGCCAGCAGGACCGGGACAGGGAACACTGAAGCTTTCTTT.

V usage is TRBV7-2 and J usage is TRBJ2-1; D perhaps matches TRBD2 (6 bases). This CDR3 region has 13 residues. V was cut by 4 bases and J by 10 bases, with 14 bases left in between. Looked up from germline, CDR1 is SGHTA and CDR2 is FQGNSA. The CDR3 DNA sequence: TGTGCCAGCAGCTCAAAGGCGGCGGGAGAGCAGTTCTTC. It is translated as CASSSKAAGEQFF.

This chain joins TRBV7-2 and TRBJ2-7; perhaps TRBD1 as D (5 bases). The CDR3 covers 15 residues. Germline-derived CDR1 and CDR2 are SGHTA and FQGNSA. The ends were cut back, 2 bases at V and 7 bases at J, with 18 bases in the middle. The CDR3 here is CASSLLGPTGGEQYF. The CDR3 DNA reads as TGTGCCAGCAGCTTATTGGGGCCGACCGGCGGAGAGCAGTACTTC.

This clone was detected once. The CDR3 sequence is CAISPGGNEQFF. The DNA of the CDR3 is TGCGCCATCTCACCGGGGGGGAATGAGCAGTTCTTC. The rearrangement links TRBV10-2 to TRBJ2-1, with 8 bases that match TRBD2. CDR3 size: 12 residues. V was clipped by 10 bases and J by 7 bases; unmatched bases: 6. Germline V gene sequence: CDR1 WSHSY, CDR2 SAAADI.

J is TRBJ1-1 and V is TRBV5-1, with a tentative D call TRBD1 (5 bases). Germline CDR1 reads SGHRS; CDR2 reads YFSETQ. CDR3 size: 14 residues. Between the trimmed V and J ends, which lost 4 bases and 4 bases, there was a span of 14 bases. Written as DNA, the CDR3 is TGCGCCAGCAGCCCTCTGACAGCTAGCACTGAAGCTTTCTTT. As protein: CASSPLTASTEAFF.

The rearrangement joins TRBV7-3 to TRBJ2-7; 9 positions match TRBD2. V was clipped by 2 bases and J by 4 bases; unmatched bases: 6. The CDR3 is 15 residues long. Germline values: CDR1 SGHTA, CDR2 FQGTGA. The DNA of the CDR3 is TGTGCCAGCAGCTTATCCGGCGGGAGGGGGTACGAGCAGTACTTC. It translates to CASSLSGGRGYEQYF. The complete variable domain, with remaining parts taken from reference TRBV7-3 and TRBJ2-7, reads GAGVSQTPSNKVTEKGKYVELRCDPISGHTALYWYRQSLGQGPEFLIYFQGTGAADDSGLPNDRFFAVRPEGSVSTLKIQRTERGDSAVYLCASSLSGGRGYEQYFGPGTRLTVT.

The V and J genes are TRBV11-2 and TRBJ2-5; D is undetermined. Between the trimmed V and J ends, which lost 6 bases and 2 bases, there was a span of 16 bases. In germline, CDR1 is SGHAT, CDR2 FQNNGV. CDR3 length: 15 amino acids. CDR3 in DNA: TGTGCCAGCAGTGTTGGTTCCTGGAGACAAGAGACCCAGTACTTC. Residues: CASSVGSWRQETQYF.

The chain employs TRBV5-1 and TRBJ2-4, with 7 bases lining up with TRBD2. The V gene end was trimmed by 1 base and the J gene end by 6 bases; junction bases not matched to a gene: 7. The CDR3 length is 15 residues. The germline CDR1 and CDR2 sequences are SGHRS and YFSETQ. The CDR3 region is CASSLPREIRNIQYF. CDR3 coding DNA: TGCGCCAGCAGCTTGCCGCGGGAGATTAGAAACATTCAGTACTTC.

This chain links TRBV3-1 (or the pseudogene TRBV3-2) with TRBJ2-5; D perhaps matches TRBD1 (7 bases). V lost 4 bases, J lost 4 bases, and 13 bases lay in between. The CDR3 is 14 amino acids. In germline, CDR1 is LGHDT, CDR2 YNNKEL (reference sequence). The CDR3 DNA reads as TGTGCCAGCAGCCCGAGACAGGGAGGAGAGACCCAGTACTTC. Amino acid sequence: CASSPRQGGETQYF.

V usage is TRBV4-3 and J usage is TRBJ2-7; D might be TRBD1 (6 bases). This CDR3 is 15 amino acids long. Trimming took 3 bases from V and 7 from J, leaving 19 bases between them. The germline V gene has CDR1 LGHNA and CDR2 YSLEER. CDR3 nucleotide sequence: TGCGCCAGCAGCCAGGGACATCAGTTACGAGTGGAGCAGTACTTC. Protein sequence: CASSQGHQLRVEQYF.

Written as DNA, the CDR3 is TGTGCCAGTAGTATAAGACGGCGGGAGGATTCCGAGCAGTACTTC. This gives the protein CASSIRRREDSEQYF. The genes are TRBV19 and TRBJ2-7; TRBD2 matches at 8 bases. Trimming took 2 bases from V and 6 from J; bases not matched to a gene: 9. The germline gives CDR1 LNHDA, CDR2 SQIVND (reference sequence). The CDR3 totals 15 residues.

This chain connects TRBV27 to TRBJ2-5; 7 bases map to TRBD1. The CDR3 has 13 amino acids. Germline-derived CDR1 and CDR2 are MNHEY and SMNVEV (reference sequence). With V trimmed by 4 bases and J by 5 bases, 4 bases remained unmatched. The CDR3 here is CASSWGRGETQYF. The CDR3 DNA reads TGTGCCAGCAGTTGGGGCAGGGGGGAGACCCAGTACTTC.

The CDR3 here is CASNRGLNTEAFF. The CDR3 DNA follows: TGTGCCAGCAACCGAGGGTTGAACACTGAAGCTTTCTTT. This rearrangement joins TRBV6-5 to TRBJ1-1; D not resolved. Per germline, CDR1 MNHEY and CDR2 SVGAGI. V was cut by 7 bases and J by 0 bases, with 9 bases left in between. The CDR3 extends over 13 amino acids.

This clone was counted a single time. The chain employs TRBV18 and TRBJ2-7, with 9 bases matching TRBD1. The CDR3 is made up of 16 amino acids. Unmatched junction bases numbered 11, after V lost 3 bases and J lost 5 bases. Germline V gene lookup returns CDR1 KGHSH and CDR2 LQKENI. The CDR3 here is CASSPRAQGAVDEQYF. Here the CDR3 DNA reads TGTGCCAGCTCACCGCGTGCACAGGGGGCTGTGGACGAGCAGTACTTC.

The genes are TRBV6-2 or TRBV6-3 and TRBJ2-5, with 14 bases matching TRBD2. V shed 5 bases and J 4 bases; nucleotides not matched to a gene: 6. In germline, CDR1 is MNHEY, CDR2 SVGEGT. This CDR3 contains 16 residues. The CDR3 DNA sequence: TGTGCCAGCAGTCAAGGGACTAGCGGGAGCTTAGAGACCCAGTACTTC. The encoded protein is CASSQGTSGSLETQYF.

CDR3 residues: CASSSSGVVERNNEQFF. For the CDR3, the DNA is TGTGCCAGTAGTTCCTCAGGGGTGGTAGAGCGAAACAATGAGCAGTTCTTC. V and J are TRBV19 and TRBJ2-1; D perhaps matches TRBD1 (6 bases). The V and J ends lost 5 bases and 5 bases respectively, with 22 bases between them. Germline V CDR1 and CDR2: LNHDA, SQIVND (reference sequence). This CDR3 region has 17 residues.

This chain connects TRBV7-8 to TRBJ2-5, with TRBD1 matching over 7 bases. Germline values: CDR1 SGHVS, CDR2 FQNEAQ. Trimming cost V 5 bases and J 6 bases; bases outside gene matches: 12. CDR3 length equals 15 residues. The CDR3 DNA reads TGTGCCAGCAGCATAGACAGGGCGTGGATAAAGACCCAGTACTTC. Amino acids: CASSIDRAWIKTQYF. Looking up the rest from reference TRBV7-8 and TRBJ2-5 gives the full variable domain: GAGVSQSPRYKVAKRGQDVALRCDPISGHVSLFWYQQALGQGPEFLTYFQNEAQLDKSGLPSDRFFAERPEGSVSTLKIQRTQQEDSAVYLCASSIDRAWIKTQYFGPGTRLLVL.

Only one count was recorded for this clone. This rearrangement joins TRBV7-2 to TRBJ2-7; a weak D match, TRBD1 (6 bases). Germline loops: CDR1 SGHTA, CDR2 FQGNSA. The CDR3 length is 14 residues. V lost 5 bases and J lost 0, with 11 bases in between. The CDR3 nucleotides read TGTGCCAGCAGCCAGACAGGTGCCTCCTACGAGCAGTACTTC. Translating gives CASSQTGASYEQYF.

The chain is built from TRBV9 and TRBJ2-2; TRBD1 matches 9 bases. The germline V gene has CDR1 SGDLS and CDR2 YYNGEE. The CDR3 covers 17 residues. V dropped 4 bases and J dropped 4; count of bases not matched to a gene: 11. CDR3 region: CASSPIRTGAGTGELFF. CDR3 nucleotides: TGTGCCAGCAGCCCAATTCGGACAGGGGCGGGCACCGGGGAGCTGTTTTTT.

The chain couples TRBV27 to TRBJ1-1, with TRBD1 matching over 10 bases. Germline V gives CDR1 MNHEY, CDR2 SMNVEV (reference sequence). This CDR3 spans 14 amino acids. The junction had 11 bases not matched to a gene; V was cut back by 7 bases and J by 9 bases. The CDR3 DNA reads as TGTGCCAGCACCGGGACAGGGGCCCCACCGAAAGCTTTCTTT. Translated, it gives CASTGTGAPPKAFF.

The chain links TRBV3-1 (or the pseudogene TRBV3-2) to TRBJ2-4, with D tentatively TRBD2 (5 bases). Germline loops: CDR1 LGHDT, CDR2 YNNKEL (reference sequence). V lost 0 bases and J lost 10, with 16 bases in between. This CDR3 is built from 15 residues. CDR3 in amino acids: CASSQDGSPQRIQYF. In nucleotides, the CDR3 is TGTGCCAGCAGCCAAGATGGGAGCCCCCAGCGGATTCAGTACTTC.

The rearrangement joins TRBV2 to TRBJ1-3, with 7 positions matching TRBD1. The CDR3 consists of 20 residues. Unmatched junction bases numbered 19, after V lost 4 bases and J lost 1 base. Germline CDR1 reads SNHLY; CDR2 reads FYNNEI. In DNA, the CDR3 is TGTGCCAGCAGTGGAATTCGGGAGGGACAGACCATAGGATCTGGAAACACCATATATTTT. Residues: CASSGIREGQTIGSGNTIYF.

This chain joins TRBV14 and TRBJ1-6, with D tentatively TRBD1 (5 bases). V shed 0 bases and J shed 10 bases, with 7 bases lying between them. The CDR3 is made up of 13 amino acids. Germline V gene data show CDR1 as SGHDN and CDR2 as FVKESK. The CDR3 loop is CASSQDGGSPLHF. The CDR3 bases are TGTGCCAGCAGCCAAGATGGGGGGTCACCCCTCCACTTT.

The CDR3 DNA reads as TGTGCCATCAATGCAGGGACTGGCACGGGGTACGAGCAGTACTTC. Translation: CAINAGTGTGYEQYF. The V and J genes are TRBV10-3 and TRBJ2-5; D might be TRBD2 (6 bases). The J call could be wrong; TRBJ2-7 is a better fit for the DNA end. Germline CDR1 is ENHRY and CDR2 is SYGVKD. The CDR3 consists of 15 residues.

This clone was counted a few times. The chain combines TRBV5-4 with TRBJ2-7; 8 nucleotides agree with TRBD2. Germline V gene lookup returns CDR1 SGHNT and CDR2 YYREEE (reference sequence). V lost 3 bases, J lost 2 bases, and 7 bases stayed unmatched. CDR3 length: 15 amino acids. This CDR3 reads CASSSLLAVPYEQYF. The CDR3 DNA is TGTGCCAGCAGCTCCCTACTAGCGGTCCCCTACGAGCAGTACTTC.